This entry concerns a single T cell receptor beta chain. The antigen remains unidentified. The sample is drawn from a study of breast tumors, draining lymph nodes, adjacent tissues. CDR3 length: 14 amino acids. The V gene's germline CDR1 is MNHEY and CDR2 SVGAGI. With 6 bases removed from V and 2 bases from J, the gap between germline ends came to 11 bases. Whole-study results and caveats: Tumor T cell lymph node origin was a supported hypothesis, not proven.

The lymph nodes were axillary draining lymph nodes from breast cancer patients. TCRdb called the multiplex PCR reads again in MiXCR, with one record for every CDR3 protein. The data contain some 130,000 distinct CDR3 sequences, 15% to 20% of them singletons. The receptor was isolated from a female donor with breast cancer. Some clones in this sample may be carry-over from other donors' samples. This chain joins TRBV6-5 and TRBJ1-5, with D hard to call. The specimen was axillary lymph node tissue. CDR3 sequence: CASSSREGNQPQHF. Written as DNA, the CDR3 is TGTGCCAGCAGCTCTCGGGAGGGCAATCAGCCCCAGCATTTT.